Listed here are 32 T cell receptor beta chains from one sample, sequenced in a study of T cell responses to AZD1222 COVID-19 vaccine. Clones were sequenced by immunoSEQ multiplex PCR, and TCRdb holds only the in-frame ones, with some missing. The sample has approximately 120,000 clones, roughly 90% seen once. The specimen comprised peripheral blood, sampled on day 0 of AZD1222 vaccination. Receptors were obtained from an adult in good health.

This sequence joins TRBV24-1 and TRBJ1-3; D is ambiguous. The germline V gene encodes CDR1 KGHDR and CDR2 SFDVKD. The CDR3 totals 16 residues. V dropped 4 bases and J dropped 0 bases, with 12 bases sitting between them. CDR3 bases: TGTGCCACCAGTGACCAGGACGGGGACTCTGGAAACACCATATATTTT. Amino acids: CATSDQDGDSGNTIYF.

The CDR3 loop is CASSGEEAFF. The CDR3 nucleotides read TGTGCCAGTAGTGGGGAGGAAGCTTTCTTT. The gene calls are TRBV19 and TRBJ1-1; D not resolved. V lost 5 bases to trimming and J lost 8 bases, with 6 bases between them. This CDR3 has 10 amino acids. The V gene's germline CDR1 is LNHDA and CDR2 SQIVND (reference sequence).

The chain links TRBV5-4 to TRBJ2-5, with TRBD1 matching 7 bases. Germline lookup yields CDR1 SGHNT and CDR2 YYREEE (reference sequence). This CDR3 comprises 14 residues. J gave up 5 bases and V 0 bases, and 4 bases lay outside the gene matches. The CDR3 loop reads CASSLDRGAETQYF. CDR3 DNA sequence: TGTGCCAGCAGCTTGGACAGGGGAGCGGAGACCCAGTACTTC.

This chain joins TRBV7-2 and TRBJ2-7; 10 nucleotides agree with TRBD1. The germline V gene has CDR1 SGHTA and CDR2 FQGNSA. This CDR3 comprises 15 residues. Unmatched junction bases numbered 3, after V lost 1 base and J lost 3 bases. CDR3 region: CASSLDRTGGYEQYF. CDR3 bases: TGTGCCAGCAGCTTAGATCGGACAGGGGGCTACGAGCAGTACTTC.

This clone was recorded once. This rearrangement joins TRBV6-4 to TRBJ2-1; TRBD2 matches at 7 bases. J lost 15 bases, V lost 5 bases, and 13 bases had no gene match. The CDR3 is 13 residues long. Germline CDR1 is MRHNA and CDR2 is SNTAGT. This CDR3 is CASSPSGIRQLFF. Here the CDR3 DNA reads TGTGCCAGCAGTCCGAGCGGGATCCGCCAGTTGTTCTTC.

The chain combines TRBV7-9 with TRBJ2-1, with 14 positions matching TRBD2. V was clipped by 4 bases and J by 5 bases; unmatched bases: 7. The germline V gene encodes CDR1 SEHNR and CDR2 FQNEAQ (reference sequence). There are 17 residues in the CDR3. The CDR3 region is CASSWTSGRYGDNEQFF. Here the CDR3 DNA reads TGTGCCAGCAGCTGGACTAGCGGGAGGTATGGGGACAATGAGCAGTTCTTC.

This clone was seen a few times. This chain connects TRBV14 to TRBJ2-2, with no clear D. Trimming took 5 bases from V and 1 from J, leaving 8 bases between them. The CDR3 runs to 14 residues. Germline V gene lookup returns CDR1 SGHDN and CDR2 FVKESK. The CDR3 DNA sequence: TGTGCCAGCAGCTGGGTACAGAACACCGGGGAGCTGTTTTTT. Its translation is CASSWVQNTGELFF.

In this sample, this clone turned up once. This chain joins TRBV3-1 (or the pseudogene TRBV3-2) and TRBJ2-7; 8 positions match TRBD1. V gave up 1 base and J gave up 10 bases; unmatched junction bases: 9. The CDR3 runs 14 residues. The germline CDR1 and CDR2 sequences are LGHDT and YNNKEL (reference sequence). CDR3 in DNA: TGTGCCAGCAGCCAAGTGGACAGGGAAGGCAATCAGTACTTC. It yields the protein CASSQVDREGNQYF.

The genes are TRBV9 and TRBJ2-1; tentatively, D is TRBD2 (7 bases). The CDR3 runs to 15 residues. From germline, CDR1 is SGDLS and CDR2 YYNGEE. Trimming stripped 0 bases from V and 4 bases from J, with 11 bases between. CDR3 in amino acids: CASSVGAGAYNEQFF. CDR3 bases: TGTGCCAGCAGCGTAGGTGCGGGGGCATACAATGAGCAGTTCTTC. Full variable domain (missing parts from reference TRBV9 and TRBJ2-1): DSGVTQTPKHLITATGQRVTLRCSPRSGDLSVYWYQQSLDQGLQFLIQYYNGEERAKGNILERFSAQQFPDLHSELNLSSLELGDSALYFCASSVGAGAYNEQFFGPGTRLTVL.

This sequence joins TRBV12-3 or TRBV12-4 and TRBJ2-7; D unclear. The CDR3 runs to 13 residues. Between the trimmed V and J ends, which lost 5 bases and 3 bases, there was a span of 11 bases. The CDR3: CASSETRNYEQYF. The CDR3 DNA follows: TGTGCCAGCAGTGAAACGAGAAACTACGAGCAGTACTTC.

The J gene is TRBJ2-5, the V gene TRBV7-3; 8 bases match TRBD1. The CDR3 covers 16 residues. Germline lookup yields CDR1 SGHTA and CDR2 FQGTGA. J gave up 4 bases and V 1 base, and 8 bases lay outside the gene matches. DNA of the CDR3: TGTGCCAGCAGCTTAATGCCAGGGGGCTTGGGAGAGACCCAGTACTTC. Protein sequence: CASSLMPGGLGETQYF.

This sequence joins TRBV30 and TRBJ2-7, with 12 bases matching TRBD2. The CDR3 length is 17 residues. Germline V gene lookup returns CDR1 GTSNPN and CDR2 SVGIG (reference sequence). With V trimmed by 4 bases and J by 7 bases, 17 bases remained unmatched. In DNA, the CDR3 is TGTGCCTGGAAAGTGGGCCTGACTAGCGGGAGTTCTCGGGAGCAGTACTTC. Its translation: CAWKVGLTSGSSREQYF.

The V and J genes are TRBV19 and TRBJ1-1; D might be TRBD1 (6 bases). The CDR3 is 16 residues long. V lost 4 bases, J lost 0 bases, and 15 bases lay in between. CDR1 is LNHDA, CDR2 SQIVND, per germline (reference sequence). CDR3 sequence: CASSTRGGGLNTEAFF. Written as DNA, the CDR3 is TGTGCCAGTAGTACCAGGGGCGGCGGATTGAACACTGAAGCTTTCTTT.

The rearrangement uses TRBV27 and TRBJ2-7; D is ambiguous. Trimming removed 3 bases at V and 6 bases at J, with 12 bases between. CDR3 length equals 13 residues. The germline CDR1 and CDR2 sequences are MNHEY and SMNVEV (reference sequence). Here the CDR3 reads CASSFQVGGEQYF. CDR3 nucleotides: TGTGCCAGCAGTTTTCAGGTTGGCGGCGAGCAGTACTTC.

The gene calls are TRBV9 and TRBJ1-3; maybe TRBD1 (5 bases). Trimming stripped 4 bases from V and 0 bases from J, with 17 bases between. Germline CDR1 is SGDLS and CDR2 is YYNGEE. CDR3 size: 17 residues. CDR3 coding DNA: TGTGCCAGCAGCCAGTCACAGGCCTCTGGCTCTGGAAACACCATATATTTT. Translated: CASSQSQASGSGNTIYF.

This clone was observed once. The chain recombines TRBV4-3 with TRBJ2-1; 9 nucleotides line up with TRBD2. CDR1 is LGHNA and CDR2 is YSLEER in the germline V gene. The CDR3 loop spans 20 amino acids. The J segment lost 4 bases and the V segment lost 0 bases, leaving 16 bases of the junction unmatched. The CDR3 sequence: CASSQDPPGGRDLEYNEQFF. The CDR3 DNA follows: TGCGCCAGCAGCCAAGATCCGCCGGGCGGGAGGGACCTCGAGTACAATGAGCAGTTCTTC.

The chain recombines TRBV5-1 with TRBJ1-2, with 7 bases fitting TRBD1. Germline assignment: CDR1 SGHRS and CDR2 YFSETQ. This CDR3 comprises 16 residues. The ends lost 3 bases at V and 2 bases at J; junction bases unmatched: 10. The DNA of the CDR3 is TGCGCCAGCAGCTCCGGAGGGACAGAGAGAAACTATGGCTACACCTTC. Encoded protein: CASSSGGTERNYGYTF.

This chain links TRBV4-3 with TRBJ1-5; TRBD1 agrees at 8 bases. CDR1 is LGHNA, CDR2 YSLEER, per germline. This CDR3 spans 19 amino acids. Germline trimming cut 1 base from V and 3 bases from J; bases unmatched to any gene: 14. CDR3 sequence reads: CASSQVRYFAGGVNQPQHF. CDR3 in DNA: TGCGCCAGCAGCCAAGTCCGATACTTCGCAGGGGGCGTCAATCAGCCCCAGCATTTT.

This clone has a single count. The V gene is TRBV5-4, the J gene TRBJ1-1, with D possibly matching TRBD1 (5 bases). V lost 4 bases and J 11 bases, leaving 15 bases between the germline ends. Germline V gene sequence: CDR1 SGHNT, CDR2 YYREEE (reference sequence). This CDR3 spans 12 amino acids. For the CDR3, the DNA is TGTGCCAGCAGCGTTCAGGGTTCGTGGGCTTTCTTT. Protein product: CASSVQGSWAFF.

V usage is TRBV9 and J usage is TRBJ2-7; 8 bases fit TRBD2. The CDR3 has 13 amino acids. The germline V gene has CDR1 SGDLS and CDR2 YYNGEE. Germline trimming cut 3 bases from V and 7 bases from J; bases unmatched to any gene: 6. The CDR3 nucleotides read TGTGCCAGCAGCGGCGGGGGGATCGGGGAGCAGTACTTC. This translates into CASSGGGIGEQYF. The complete variable domain, with remaining parts taken from reference TRBV9 and TRBJ2-7, reads DSGVTQTPKHLITATGQRVTLRCSPRSGDLSVYWYQQSLDQGLQFLIQYYNGEERAKGNILERFSAQQFPDLHSELNLSSLELGDSALYFCASSGGGIGEQYFGPGTRLTVT.

Only one count was recorded for this clone. V is TRBV19 and J is TRBJ1-5; possibly TRBD1 for D (5 bases). CDR1 and CDR2 (germline): LNHDA, SQIVND (reference sequence). The V gene lost 0 bases and the J gene lost 1 base, with 16 bases spanning the gap. CDR3 length: 18 residues. As DNA, the CDR3 is TGTGCCAGTAGTATAGATTTGATGGGGGGACTCAGCAATCAGCCCCAGCATTTT. Translation gives CASSIDLMGGLSNQPQHF.

The V call is TRBV2, the J call TRBJ1-1, with TRBD1 as a possible D gene (5 bases). This CDR3 contains 13 residues. Trimming took off 3 bases at V and 7 bases at J, with 12 bases between the two ends. The germline gives CDR1 SNHLY, CDR2 FYNNEI. The chain's CDR3 is CASSDQGRGEAFF. In nucleotides, the CDR3 is TGTGCCAGCAGTGATCAGGGAAGGGGTGAAGCTTTCTTT.

The V call is TRBV11-2, the J call TRBJ1-1, with a possible D match to TRBD1 (5 bases). The V gene lost 6 bases and the J gene lost 1 base, with 9 bases spanning the gap. Germline V gene sequence: CDR1 SGHAT, CDR2 FQNNGV. The CDR3 covers 13 residues. CDR3 amino acids: CASSRDRNTEAFF. DNA of the CDR3: TGTGCCAGCAGTCGAGACAGGAACACTGAAGCTTTCTTT. Using reference TRBV11-2 and TRBJ1-1 for the parts outside the CDR3, the full variable domain is EAGVAQSPRYKIIEKRQSVAFWCNPISGHATLYWYQQILGQGPKLLIQFQNNGVVDDSQLPKDRFSAERLKGVDSTLKIQPAKLEDSAVYLCASSRDRNTEAFFGQGTRLTVV.

CDR3 amino acids: CASSPPGRTEAFF. CDR3 in DNA: TGTGCCAGCAGCCCGCCAGGGAGGACTGAAGCTTTCTTT. V is TRBV27 and J is TRBJ1-1; weak D call: TRBD1 (5 bases). V shed 6 bases and J shed 5 bases, with 13 bases lying between them. The CDR3 consists of 13 residues. Per the germline V gene, CDR1 is MNHEY and CDR2 is SMNVEV (reference sequence).

The J gene is TRBJ1-2, the V gene TRBV6-5, with 11 bases lining up with TRBD1. V lost 4 bases and J lost 6; bases outside the gene matches: 4. Germline assignment: CDR1 MNHEY and CDR2 SVGAGI. CDR3 length equals 14 residues. The CDR3 coding sequence is TGTGCCAGCAGTTGGACAGGGGGCGAGGATGGCTACACCTTC. Translated, it gives CASSWTGGEDGYTF.

This chain joins TRBV24-1 and TRBJ2-1, with D tentatively TRBD2 (5 bases). The V end was cut by 5 bases, the J end by 3 bases, with 13 bases between. Germline loops: CDR1 KGHDR, CDR2 SFDVKD. The CDR3 covers 15 residues. CDR3 amino acids: CATSVEGSLYNEQFF. CDR3 nucleotide sequence: TGTGCCACCAGTGTCGAAGGGAGCCTCTACAATGAGCAGTTCTTC.

DNA of the CDR3: TGTGCCAGCTCACCCCGCTCCGACCTAAGCTCCTACGAGCAGTACTTC. It translates to CASSPRSDLSSYEQYF. The V and J genes are TRBV18 and TRBJ2-7; no clear D. The V gene's germline CDR1 is KGHSH and CDR2 LQKENI. CDR3 length: 16 residues. Trimming shortened V by 3 bases and J by 0 bases, and 15 bases separated the two germline ends. Drawing the rest from reference TRBV18 and TRBJ2-7, the complete variable domain is NAGVMQNPRHLVRRRGQEARLRCSPMKGHSHVYWYRQLPEEGLKFMVYLQKENIIDESGMPKERFSAEFPKEGPSILRIQQVVRGDSAAYFCASSPRSDLSSYEQYFGPGTRLTVT.

The chain couples TRBV6-5 to TRBJ2-1; D unclear. The V end was cut by 0 bases, the J end by 1 base, with 10 bases between. From germline, CDR1 is MNHEY and CDR2 SVGAGI. The CDR3 is 16 amino acids. The CDR3 reads CASSYSVGRSYNEQFF. In DNA, the CDR3 is TGTGCCAGCAGTTACTCGGTTGGCAGATCCTACAATGAGCAGTTCTTC.

The CDR3 bases are TGTGCCAGCAGCCTAGGGTGGGGAGCGGCCTACGAGCAGTACTTC. It yields the protein CASSLGWGAAYEQYF. This chain connects TRBV7-8 to TRBJ2-7; possibly TRBD2 for D (5 bases). Germline values: CDR1 SGHVS, CDR2 FQNEAQ. The CDR3 runs 15 residues. The ends were cut back, 5 bases at V and 2 bases at J, with 16 bases in the middle.

This clone was observed a single time. The chain uses TRBV5-1 and TRBJ1-1; TRBD1 agrees at 7 bases. Germline trimming cut 2 bases from V and 4 bases from J; bases unmatched to any gene: 11. The CDR3 is 16 amino acids. Germline V gene sequence: CDR1 SGHRS, CDR2 YFSETQ. The CDR3 region has the DNA TGCGCCAGCAGCTTAATCTCCCTGACAGGGCCCACTGAAGCTTTCTTT. It yields the protein CASSLISLTGPTEAFF.

The chain joins TRBV18 to TRBJ1-2; perhaps TRBD1 as D (6 bases). The ends were cut back, 2 bases at V and 8 bases at J, with 15 bases in the middle. The CDR3 contains 14 residues. In germline, CDR1 is KGHSH, CDR2 LQKENI. The CDR3 spells CASSPGKGVGGYTF. The CDR3 DNA sequence: TGTGCCAGCTCACCAGGCAAGGGGGTCGGAGGCTACACCTTC.

V is TRBV24-1 and J is TRBJ2-7; D perhaps matches TRBD2 (6 bases). The V end lost 0 bases, the J end lost 7 bases, and 9 bases lay between the germline ends. The CDR3 extends over 13 amino acids. Germline V gene data show CDR1 as KGHDR and CDR2 as SFDVKD. In DNA form, the CDR3 reads TGTGCCACCAGTGATTTGCGTGGAGGGGAGCAGTACTTC. Translation: CATSDLRGGEQYF.